The clone carrying this T cell receptor (beta chain) was observed at least ten times. Its specificity is not known. The data were taken from a study of T cells in Graves' hyperthyroidism and ophthalmopathy. Background on the study: Prior to any treatment, at the point of initial diagnosis, peripheral blood was collected. Study-level findings and limits: Expanded thyroid clonotypes (above 0.001) were mostly also found in blood.

Researchers amplified the TCR beta CDR3 regions from RNA transcripts. HTBI primers drove first-round RT-PCR of the TCR CDR3. TCRdb reprocessed the multiplex PCR reads with MiXCR, giving one entry per CDR3 protein. The repertoire holds around 400,000 distinct CDR3 sequences, with roughly 15% as singletons. Not enrolled were patients with uncontrolled infection, other autoimmune disease, pregnancy or lactation. From under 12 ml of fresh peripheral blood, PBMCs were isolated. Trimming left V 1 base short and J 4 bases short, with 9 bases between. CDR1 LNHNV and CDR2 YYDKDF come from the germline V gene (reference sequence). The CDR3 consists of 14 residues.

The sequence was collected from a woman aged 55 to 70 with Graves' ophthalmopathy. The sequenced sample consisted of blood. This chain joins TRBV15 and TRBJ2-3; no firm D call. The CDR3 DNA sequence: TGTGCCACCAGCAGAGGTCTAACCCCAGATACGCAGTATTTT. Translating it yields CATSRGLTPDTQYF.